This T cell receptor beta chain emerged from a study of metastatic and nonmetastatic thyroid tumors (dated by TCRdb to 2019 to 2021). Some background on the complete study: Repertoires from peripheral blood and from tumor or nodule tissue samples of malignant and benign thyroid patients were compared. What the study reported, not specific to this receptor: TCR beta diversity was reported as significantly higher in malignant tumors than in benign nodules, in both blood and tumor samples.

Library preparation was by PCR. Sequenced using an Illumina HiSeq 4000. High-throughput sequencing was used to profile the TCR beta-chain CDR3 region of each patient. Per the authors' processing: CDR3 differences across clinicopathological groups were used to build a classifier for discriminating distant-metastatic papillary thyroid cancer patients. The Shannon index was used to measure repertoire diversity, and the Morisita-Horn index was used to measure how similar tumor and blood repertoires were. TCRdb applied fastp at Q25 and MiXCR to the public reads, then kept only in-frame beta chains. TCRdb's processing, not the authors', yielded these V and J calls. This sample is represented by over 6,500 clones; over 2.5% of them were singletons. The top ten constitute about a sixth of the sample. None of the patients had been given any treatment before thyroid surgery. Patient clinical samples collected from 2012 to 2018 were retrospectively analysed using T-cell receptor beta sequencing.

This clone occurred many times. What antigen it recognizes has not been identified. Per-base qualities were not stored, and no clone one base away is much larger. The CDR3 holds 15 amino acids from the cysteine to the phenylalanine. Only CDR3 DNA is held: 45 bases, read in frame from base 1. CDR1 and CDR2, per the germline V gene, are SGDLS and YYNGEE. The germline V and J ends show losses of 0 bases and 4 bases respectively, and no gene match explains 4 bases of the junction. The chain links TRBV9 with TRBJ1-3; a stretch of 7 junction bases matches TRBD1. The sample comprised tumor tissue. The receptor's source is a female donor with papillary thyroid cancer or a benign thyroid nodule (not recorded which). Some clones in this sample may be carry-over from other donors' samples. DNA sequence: TGTGCCAGCAGCGTAGAGGGGGCGCAAGGAAACACCATATATTTT. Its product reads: CASSVEGAQGNTIYF.